The 9 T cell receptor beta chains presented below share a single source sample, sequenced in a study of blood T cell repertoires in COVID-19. This table comes from immunoSEQ multiplex PCR, and its TCRdb copy is limited to in-frame clones, with some not included. The sample has some 340,000 clones; 85% to 95% are singletons. The sequenced sample was PBMCs or T cells enriched from blood (not recorded which). The source is a woman in her thirties who had been exposed to COVID-19.

V is TRBV6-5 and J is TRBJ2-1, with D perhaps TRBD2 (7 bases). The germline V gene has CDR1 MNHEY and CDR2 SVGAGI. V was pared by 0 bases and J by 12 bases, with 15 bases between. This CDR3 has 14 residues. The CDR3 DNA reads as TGTGCCAGCAGTTACTCGACCCGGGGGGCGGGGCAGTTCTTC. This gives the protein CASSYSTRGAGQFF.

The chain couples TRBV18 to TRBJ1-2; D unclear. CDR3 length equals 14 residues. Trimming took 0 bases from V and 5 from J, leaving 10 bases between them. Germline V gives CDR1 KGHSH, CDR2 LQKENI. The CDR3 region is CASSPPAAAYGYTF. CDR3 coding DNA: TGTGCCAGCTCACCACCAGCGGCAGCGTATGGCTACACCTTC.

Only a few counts were recorded for this clone. V usage is TRBV5-1 and J usage is TRBJ1-6; D gene ambiguous. With 0 bases removed from V and 6 bases from J, the gap between germline ends came to 10 bases. The CDR3 extends over 15 amino acids. Germline-derived CDR1 and CDR2 are SGHRS and YFSETQ. CDR3 nucleotide sequence: TGCGCCAGCAGCTTGGTGCAGGCGATTAATTCACCCCTCCACTTT. It encodes CASSLVQAINSPLHF. Full variable domain (rest looked up from reference TRBV5-1 and TRBJ1-6): KAGVTQTPRYLIKTRGQQVTLSCSPISGHRSVSWYQQTPGQGLQFLFEYFSETQRNKGNFPGRFSGRQFSNSRSEMNVSTLELGDSALYLCASSLVQAINSPLHFGNGTRLTVT.

This clone was seen once. This chain connects TRBV7-6 to TRBJ1-1; the D gene is possibly TRBD1 (6 bases). Trimming took off 6 bases at V and 1 base at J, with 9 bases between the two ends. The CDR3 is 13 amino acids. Germline assignment: CDR1 SGHVS and CDR2 FNYEAQ. The CDR3 DNA follows: TGTGCCAGCAGGGGGGCCCCGAACACTGAAGCTTTCTTT. It codes for CASRGAPNTEAFF.

The genes are TRBV27 and TRBJ1-2, with 7 bases lining up with TRBD1. CDR3 length equals 15 residues. The trim removed 5 bases at V and 4 bases at J, leaving 10 bases unmatched. Germline lookup yields CDR1 MNHEY and CDR2 SMNVEV (reference sequence). The CDR3 bases are TGTGCCAGCAGTGAAACAGGGGTAAAAGGCTATGGCTACACCTTC. It is translated as CASSETGVKGYGYTF.

The chain combines TRBV25-1 with TRBJ2-1, with TRBD1 matching 10 bases. The CDR3 has 15 residues. Trimming at V came to 5 bases and at J to 1 base, leaving 2 bases not matched to a gene. Germline lookup yields CDR1 MGHDK and CDR2 SYGVNS. DNA of the CDR3: TGTGCCAGCAGTTGGGGACAGGGGTCCTACAATGAGCAGTTCTTC. Translated, it gives CASSWGQGSYNEQFF.

The chain recombines TRBV27 with TRBJ2-7, with D hard to call. The length of the CDR3 is 15 residues. The V end lost 2 bases, the J end lost 5 bases, and 16 bases lay between the germline ends. Germline V lookup: CDR1 MNHEY, CDR2 SMNVEV (reference sequence). The CDR3 coding sequence is TGTGCCAGCAGTTTAACCGGAGATAGTATCCACGAGCAGTACTTC. This codes for CASSLTGDSIHEQYF.

This chain uses TRBV18 with TRBJ1-2, with 9 bases lining up with TRBD1. V shed 3 bases and J 4 bases; nucleotides not matched to a gene: 6. This CDR3 spans 15 amino acids. Germline V gene data show CDR1 as KGHSH and CDR2 as LQKENI. The CDR3 DNA follows: TGTGCCAGCTCACCCGGGACAGGGTTTAGCTATGGCTACACCTTC. It specifies CASSPGTGFSYGYTF.

The J gene is TRBJ2-1, the V gene TRBV7-6; 8 bases agree with TRBD2. From germline, CDR1 is SGHVS and CDR2 FNYEAQ. This CDR3 has 17 residues. The J segment lost 3 bases and the V segment lost 2 bases, leaving 9 bases of the junction unmatched. The CDR3 protein is CASSLYPQRGNYNEQFF. In nucleotides, the CDR3 is TGTGCCAGCAGCTTATACCCCCAGCGGGGGAACTACAATGAGCAGTTCTTC.